This T cell receptor (beta chain) was sequenced in a study of persistence of HIV-infected CD4 T cells. Whole-study context: Isolated cells were CMV- and HIV-1 Gag-responding CD4+ T cells.

The immunoSEQ assay was version 4, run in survey mode. The method was immunoSEQ multiplex PCR; TCRdb's version includes in-frame clones alone and lacks a portion of them. Among around 42,000 clones, around 82% were seen once, and the ten largest hold more than 13%. Whole-study results and caveats: TCRbeta richness was lower in CMV- and Gag-responding cells than in anti-CD3/anti-CD28-responding cells. Bulk TCR data could not be restricted to HIV-1-infected CMV-responding cells. Antigen-responding cells were enriched for degenerate expanded CDR3beta sequences.

An overlapping HIV-1 Gag peptide pool stimulated these cells at approximately 1 ug/peptide/mL. Memory cells lacking CD40L and CD69 with high CD45RO were sorted. Trimming left V 6 bases short and J 8 bases short, with 13 bases between. This CDR3 is 12 amino acids long. As concerns this clone: Antigen unknown.

This specimen consisted of CD4+ T cells sorted from PBMCs after approximately 20-hour stimulation, obtained from a patient who received antiretroviral therapy. The sequence was collected from an adult man with HIV who was CMV-seropositive. The V gene is TRBV12-3 or TRBV12-4, the J gene TRBJ1-2; no definite D call. CDR3 bases: TGTGCCAGCAGCCCGGGTCTGTCGGGCTACACCTTC. As protein: CASSPGLSGYTF.